The clone carrying this TCR beta chain was detected only a few times. Its specificity is not known. V lost 1 base, J lost 8 bases, and 16 bases lay in between. The CDR3 runs 15 residues. Germline-derived CDR1 and CDR2 are SGDLS and YYNGEE. The record originates from a study of CD8 T cells in ankylosing spondylitis. Study outcomes and limitations: For ankylosing spondylitis blood, a TCR beta motif of under 10 highly homologous variants appeared characteristic. As reported, disease-linked clones showed significant enrichment in matched ankylosing spondylitis synovial fluid.

Using quantitative 5'-RACE with molecular barcodes, the authors made TCR beta libraries. From the 5' RACE reads, TCRdb called clonotypes with MiXCR, one entry per CDR3 protein. Here the sample spans around 6,700 distinct CDR3 sequences, approximately 2.9% being singletons. The receptor comes from a female donor with ankylosing spondylitis or in good health (not recorded which). The specimen was blood, either unsorted or a sorted T cell fraction (not recorded which). The chain has TRBV9 and TRBJ2-1; D may be TRBD2 (5 bases). As DNA, the CDR3 is TGTGCCAGCAGCGTAAACCAGATGGTGGGAGATGAGCAGTTCTTC. Residues: CASSVNQMVGDEQFF.